Listed below are T cell receptor beta chains from one sample, sequenced in a study of blood T cell repertoires in COVID-19. Libraries were prepared by immunoSEQ multiplex PCR; TCRdb keeps only in-frame clonotypes and omits some of them. The sample has 120,000 to 150,000 clones; around 86% are singletons. Sequencing was performed on peripheral blood. The receptors derive from a human donor in a cohort sampled during active COVID-19. The conserved cysteine and the conserved F or W are not part of the CDR3 here.

>TRBV6-5
ASSPTGGGYT
>TRBV7-3
ASSLTGGTEAF
>TRBV6-5
ASRRDYSFPDTQY
>TRBV28
ASSLPVQWAGEYEQY
>TRBV11-2
ASSLRDGQGANEQF
>TRBV28
ASSRTGVRVLT
>TRBV7-3
ASSSTGVQF
>TRBV27
ASSLTPYLEKLF
>TRBV29-1
SVEKDRGPGEQF
>TRBV6-6
ATRDTMNTEAF
>TRBV28
ASSPAGEDYEQY
>TRBV2
ASSPQGSGGYT
>TRBV28
ASSGANTGELF
>TRBV2
ASKSSPLDGEQF